The 9 T cell receptor beta chains below all came from one sample that was sequenced in a study of regulatory T cells in long-lasting Graves disease (dated by TCRdb to about 2021). Library preparation employed multiplex PCR. Sequencing took place on an Illumina HiSeq 4000. CDR3 regions were amplified by Arm-PCR with iRepertoire HTBI primers to construct TCR beta libraries. The public reads were quality trimmed at Q25 with fastp and then assembled into clones with MiXCR by TCRdb, keeping productive beta chains. Each entry is one CDR3 protein sequence, shown with its most common DNA and genes. This sample holds 500,000 to 800,000 distinct CDR3 sequences; about 32% were observed only once. About two fifths of the sample goes to the ten largest clones. The meaning of the sample's time point label: persistent/refractory GD, antithyroid drugs over 5 years with positive TRAb. For both TCR sequencing and RNA sequencing, RNA was extracted from PBMCs using TRIzol.

The specimen comprised peripheral blood mononuclear cells (PBMCs), sampled when the disease was refractory, from a patient treated with antithyroid drugs. The receptors were gathered from a female donor with Graves disease.

This clonotype was seen a handful of times. The chain is built from TRBV3-1 and TRBJ1-2, with D hard to call. Trimming took off 0 bases at V and 6 bases at J, with 8 bases between the two ends. The germline V gene has CDR1 LGHDT and CDR2 YNNKEL (reference sequence). The length of the CDR3 is 13 residues. This chain's CDR3 is CASSQDAVHGYTF. The CDR3 bases are TGTGCCAGCAGCCAAGATGCCGTCCATGGCTACACCTTC.

The chain combines TRBV12-3 or TRBV12-4 with TRBJ2-7; a weak D match, TRBD1 (6 bases). Trimming left V 1 base short and J 5 bases short, with 12 bases between. CDR3 length equals 14 residues. The CDR3 coding sequence is TGTGCCAGCAGTTTAGAAACAGGGAATCACGAGCAGTACTTC. Its protein is CASSLETGNHEQYF.

CDR3 nucleotide sequence: TGCAGCGTTGCGGAGGGGATCGACACTGAAGCTTTCTTT. Translated, it gives CSVAEGIDTEAFF. This chain uses TRBV29-1 with TRBJ1-1, with a possible D match to TRBD1 (5 bases). Trimming took off 4 bases at V and 3 bases at J, with 12 bases between the two ends. This CDR3 comprises 13 residues. Per the germline V gene, CDR1 is SQVTM and CDR2 is ANQGSEA.

Turning to this clonotype: One end of the junction is discordant with germline, which a read error may explain. This chain links TRBV18 with TRBJ1-1; 10 bases fit TRBD1. Germline CDR1 and CDR2: KGHSH and LQKENI. CDR3 size: 15 residues. CDR3 coding DNA: TGTGCCAGCTCACCCGGACAGGGGGTGAACGCTGAAGCTTTCTTT. Amino acid sequence: CASSPGQGVNAEAFF.

The chain couples TRBV7-9 to TRBJ2-7; D may be TRBD2 (5 bases). The CDR3 contains 13 residues. The V and J ends lost 5 bases and 1 base respectively, with 9 bases between them. CDR1 and CDR2 (germline): SEHNR, FQNEAQ (reference sequence). CDR3 protein: CASSNGISYEQYF. In DNA form, the CDR3 reads TGTGCCAGCAGCAACGGGATTTCCTACGAGCAGTACTTC.

The chain carries TRBV29-1 and TRBJ1-3; no reliable D call. The CDR3 totals 14 residues. V lost 6 bases and J lost 0, with 12 bases in between. Germline CDR1 and CDR2: SQVTM and ANQGSEA. The CDR3 protein is CSVAWSSSGNTIYF. The CDR3 bases are TGCAGCGTCGCCTGGTCAAGCTCTGGAAACACCATATATTTT.

The chain joins TRBV6-1 to TRBJ2-7, with D hard to call. The CDR3 covers 11 residues. Trimming removed 6 bases from V and 7 bases from J, with 10 bases in between. Germline V gives CDR1 MNHNS, CDR2 SASEGT. The CDR3 region is CASSPLEEQYF. The CDR3 region has the DNA TGTGCCAGCAGCCCCCTGGAGGAGCAGTACTTC.

The chain joins TRBV5-1 to TRBJ1-1, with D perhaps matching TRBD1 (5 bases). The germline gives CDR1 SGHRS, CDR2 YFSETQ. Trimming cost V 4 bases and J 4 bases, with 17 bases left between them. The CDR3 spans 15 residues. The CDR3 DNA follows: TGCGCCAGCAGCCCCGGTGGGGGGTCGACCACTGAAGCTTTCTTT. Amino acid sequence: CASSPGGGSTTEAFF.

This clonotype has a handful of counts. This chain connects TRBV6-1 to TRBJ1-2; D remains unclear. The CDR3 contains 13 residues. V lost 2 bases to trimming and J lost 6 bases, with 10 bases between them. Germline V gene sequence: CDR1 MNHNS, CDR2 SASEGT. This CDR3 is CASSETKRNGYTF. CDR3 coding DNA: TGTGCCAGCAGTGAAACCAAAAGGAATGGCTACACCTTC.